These 9 T cell receptor beta chains came from one sample sequenced in a study of blood T cell repertoires in COVID-19. Some clones are missing from TCRdb's copy, which holds only in-frame ones; the method was immunoSEQ multiplex PCR. The repertoire holds fewer than 250,000 clones, about four fifths seen once, with 3.6% in the top ten. Sequences were obtained from PBMCs or T cells enriched from blood (not recorded which). The receptor set was obtained from a woman in her thirties or forties who had been exposed to COVID-19.

This CDR3 reads CASSLPAEAGGTQYF. Written as DNA, the CDR3 is TGTGCCAGCAGCCTGCCAGCGGAGGCCGGCGGTACGCAGTATTTT. The chain uses TRBV6-5 and TRBJ2-3; D possibly corresponds to TRBD2 (5 bases). V shed 6 bases and J shed 8 bases, with 21 bases lying between them. Germline-derived CDR1 and CDR2 are MNHEY and SVGAGI. The CDR3 consists of 15 residues.

The chain uses TRBV7-3 and TRBJ1-2; 10 bases line up with TRBD1. This CDR3 has 15 amino acids. V dropped 5 bases and J dropped 5; count of bases not matched to a gene: 8. The V gene's germline CDR1 is SGHTA and CDR2 FQGTGA. The CDR3 DNA sequence: TGTGCCAGCAGCGAGAAGGACAGGGGGAGGTATGGCTACACCTTC. Translated, it gives CASSEKDRGRYGYTF.

J is TRBJ2-1 and V is TRBV3-1 (or the pseudogene TRBV3-2), with TRBD2 matching over 11 bases. CDR3 length equals 14 residues. Germline CDR1 is LGHDT and CDR2 is YNNKEL (reference sequence). V shed 4 bases, J shed 8 bases, and the junction held 4 bases outside the gene matches. CDR3 sequence (DNA): TGTGCCAGCAGCCTAGCGGGGGGGCAGCATGAGCAGTTCTTC. This encodes CASSLAGGQHEQFF.

This rearrangement joins TRBV7-2 to TRBJ2-1; TRBD2 matches 8 bases. The V gene's germline CDR1 is SGHTA and CDR2 FQGNSA. V shed 5 bases, J shed 7 bases, and the junction held 13 bases outside the gene matches. This CDR3 region has 16 residues. Written as DNA, the CDR3 is TGTGCCAGCAGCCAGGGACTAGTTTCCAGCCGGAATGAGCAGTTCTTC. It yields the protein CASSQGLVSSRNEQFF.

This clone was picked up a small number of times. This chain links TRBV7-3 with TRBJ1-1, with D unresolved. The ends were cut back, 1 base at V and 1 base at J, with 4 bases in the middle. The CDR3 covers 13 residues. Germline-derived CDR1 and CDR2 are SGHTA and FQGTGA. The CDR3 DNA follows: TGTGCCAGCAGCTTAATTAAGAACACTGAAGCTTTCTTT. It specifies CASSLIKNTEAFF.

The rearrangement uses TRBV11-1 and TRBJ2-1; D remains unclear. Germline CDR1 reads SGHAT; CDR2 reads FQDESV (reference sequence). Trimming cost V 7 bases and J 7 bases, with 17 bases left between them. The CDR3 is 14 amino acids. CDR3 in DNA: TGTGCCAGCATGGGCACCCTGGCGACGAATGAGCAGTTCTTC. Translating it yields CASMGTLATNEQFF.

This chain links TRBV5-5 with TRBJ2-7; 7 bases match TRBD2. This CDR3 spans 15 amino acids. Germline CDR1 SGHKS, CDR2 YYEKEE (reference sequence). Trimming took 3 bases from V and 2 from J; bases not matched to a gene: 8. The DNA of the CDR3 is TGTGCCAGCAGCTCGACTAGCCAAGGACCCTACGAGCAGTACTTC. Protein: CASSSTSQGPYEQYF.

The genes are TRBV3-1 (or the pseudogene TRBV3-2) and TRBJ1-5, with D perhaps TRBD1 (6 bases). Germline V gene sequence: CDR1 LGHDT, CDR2 YNNKEL (reference sequence). The CDR3 has 16 residues. The V and J ends lost 1 base and 2 bases respectively, with 12 bases between them. The CDR3 sequence is CASSQGGGGGNQPQHF. CDR3 DNA sequence: TGTGCCAGCAGCCAAGGCGGCGGGGGCGGCAATCAGCCCCAGCATTTT.

The chain couples TRBV28 to TRBJ2-1; tentatively, D is TRBD2 (7 bases). The CDR3 sequence is 16 residues long. Trimming removed 3 bases at V and 6 bases at J, with 18 bases between. In germline, CDR1 is MDHEN, CDR2 SYDVKM. CDR3 loop: CASSLGGLDPPNEQFF. The DNA for the CDR3 is TGTGCCAGCAGTTTGGGGGGGCTAGACCCTCCCAATGAGCAGTTCTTC.